Here is one T cell receptor (beta chain) with its context. What it binds is not known. The data originate from a study of T cell responses to AZD1222 COVID-19 vaccine. The data were produced by immunoSEQ multiplex PCR, yet TCRdb's version contains in-frame clones alone and is incomplete. There are some 98,000 clones in the sample; about 88% occur only once, and 10% to 15% lies in the top ten. Trimming stripped 7 bases from V and 7 bases from J, with 18 bases between. Germline lookup yields CDR1 SGDLS and CDR2 YYNGEE. The CDR3 has 15 amino acids. Broader study findings: Donors were largely white British and mainly female; clonal diversity was possibly underestimated. Repertoires were collected only later (after the peak T cell response had occurred). Across the whole spike, CD4 TCRs peaked at regions 160-218 and 743-854.

The TCR sequence derives from an adult in good health. V usage is TRBV9 and J usage is TRBJ1-6, with D tentatively TRBD1 (5 bases). The sample was peripheral blood, taken on day 0 of AZD1222 vaccination. CDR3 nucleotides: TGTGCCAGCCAGAAGGGTCAGGGCCGGAATTCACCCCTCCACTTT. Its protein product is CASQKGQGRNSPLHF.